The clone carrying this TCR beta chain was observed once. Source study methods: Amplification of reference gene primers was used by the study to estimate nucleated cell counts. TCRdb's table, derived via immunoSEQ multiplex PCR, lists solely in-frame clones and lacks some. The D gene and trimming were derived from the DNA, and the V and J assignments and clone size from that table. This table has about 52,000 clones, 85% to 90% appearing once. The length of the CDR3 is 14 residues. Trimming stripped 1 base from V and 5 bases from J, with 13 bases between. Per the germline V gene, CDR1 is SGHKS and CDR2 is YYEKEE (reference sequence). This sample stems from a study of blood T cell repertoires in COVID-19. Study background: Sources were T cells, B-cell-depleted T cells, or PBMCs; the material itself was cDNA or gDNA.

This receptor was identified in an older man with acute or convalescent COVID-19. Sequencing input: peripheral blood. The chain has TRBV5-5 and TRBJ2-7; the D gene is possibly TRBD1 (5 bases). CDR3 in DNA: TGTGCCAGCAGCTTGCGGGTAGGGGCCAACGAGCAGTACTTC. Its translation: CASSLRVGANEQYF.